This TCR beta chain comes out of a study of PD-1 blockade in classical Hodgkin lymphoma. On the study more broadly: Nivolumab dosed at 3 mg/kg went to patients intravenously every 2 weeks. General study points: Underlying causes for the observed repertoire differences were not defined, possibly disease activity or prior therapy. Diminished baseline TCR diversity has been reported in newly diagnosed patients relative to healthy donors. For complete responders, baseline diversity was comparable to that of newly diagnosed patients.

Profiled with immunoSEQ multiplex PCR; TCRdb holds only in-frame clones, not every one. The repertoire holds about 21,000 clones, with under 70% as singletons. This clone was counted between two and nine times. Its cognate antigen is unknown. All patients experienced relapse after autologous stem cell transplantation, and brentuximab vedotin exposure was variable. The starting material was peripheral blood mononuclear cells (PBMCs), obtained at baseline. The clonotype comes from a human donor with classical Hodgkin lymphoma.

CDR3 DNA: TGTGCCAGCAGGGGCCTGGTCGACACTGAAGCTTTCTTT. It specifies CASRGLVDTEAFF. The chain uses TRBV6-6 and TRBJ1-1; no clear D. This CDR3 contains 13 residues. Trimming pared 6 bases from V and 3 bases from J, leaving 11 bases between. CDR1 and CDR2 (germline): MNHNY, SVGAGI (reference sequence).